The sequence of this T cell receptor (beta chain) was determined in a study of cytomegalovirus exposure and HLA in healthy donors. General observations from the study: Presence/absence analyses assumed roughly uniform sequencing depth across donors.

Germline loops: CDR1 MDHEN, CDR2 SYDVKM. V was clipped by 2 bases and J by 0 bases, with 6 bases between them. The CDR3 covers 14 residues. Of note for this clone: Antigen: not known.

The study ran its PCR with 60 Vbeta and 13 Jbeta primers. TCRdb keeps only in-frame clones here, not all; method: immunoSEQ multiplex PCR. The sample consists of about 160,000 clones, about 81% of them appearing once. The clonotype comes from a woman aged 18 to 35 in good health and CMV-seronegative. The V gene is TRBV28, the J gene TRBJ2-3; D uncertain. The sequenced sample was PBMCs. Here the CDR3 DNA reads TGTGCCAGCAGTTTACCCTCTAGCACAGATACGCAGTATTTT. Translation: CASSLPSSTDTQYF.